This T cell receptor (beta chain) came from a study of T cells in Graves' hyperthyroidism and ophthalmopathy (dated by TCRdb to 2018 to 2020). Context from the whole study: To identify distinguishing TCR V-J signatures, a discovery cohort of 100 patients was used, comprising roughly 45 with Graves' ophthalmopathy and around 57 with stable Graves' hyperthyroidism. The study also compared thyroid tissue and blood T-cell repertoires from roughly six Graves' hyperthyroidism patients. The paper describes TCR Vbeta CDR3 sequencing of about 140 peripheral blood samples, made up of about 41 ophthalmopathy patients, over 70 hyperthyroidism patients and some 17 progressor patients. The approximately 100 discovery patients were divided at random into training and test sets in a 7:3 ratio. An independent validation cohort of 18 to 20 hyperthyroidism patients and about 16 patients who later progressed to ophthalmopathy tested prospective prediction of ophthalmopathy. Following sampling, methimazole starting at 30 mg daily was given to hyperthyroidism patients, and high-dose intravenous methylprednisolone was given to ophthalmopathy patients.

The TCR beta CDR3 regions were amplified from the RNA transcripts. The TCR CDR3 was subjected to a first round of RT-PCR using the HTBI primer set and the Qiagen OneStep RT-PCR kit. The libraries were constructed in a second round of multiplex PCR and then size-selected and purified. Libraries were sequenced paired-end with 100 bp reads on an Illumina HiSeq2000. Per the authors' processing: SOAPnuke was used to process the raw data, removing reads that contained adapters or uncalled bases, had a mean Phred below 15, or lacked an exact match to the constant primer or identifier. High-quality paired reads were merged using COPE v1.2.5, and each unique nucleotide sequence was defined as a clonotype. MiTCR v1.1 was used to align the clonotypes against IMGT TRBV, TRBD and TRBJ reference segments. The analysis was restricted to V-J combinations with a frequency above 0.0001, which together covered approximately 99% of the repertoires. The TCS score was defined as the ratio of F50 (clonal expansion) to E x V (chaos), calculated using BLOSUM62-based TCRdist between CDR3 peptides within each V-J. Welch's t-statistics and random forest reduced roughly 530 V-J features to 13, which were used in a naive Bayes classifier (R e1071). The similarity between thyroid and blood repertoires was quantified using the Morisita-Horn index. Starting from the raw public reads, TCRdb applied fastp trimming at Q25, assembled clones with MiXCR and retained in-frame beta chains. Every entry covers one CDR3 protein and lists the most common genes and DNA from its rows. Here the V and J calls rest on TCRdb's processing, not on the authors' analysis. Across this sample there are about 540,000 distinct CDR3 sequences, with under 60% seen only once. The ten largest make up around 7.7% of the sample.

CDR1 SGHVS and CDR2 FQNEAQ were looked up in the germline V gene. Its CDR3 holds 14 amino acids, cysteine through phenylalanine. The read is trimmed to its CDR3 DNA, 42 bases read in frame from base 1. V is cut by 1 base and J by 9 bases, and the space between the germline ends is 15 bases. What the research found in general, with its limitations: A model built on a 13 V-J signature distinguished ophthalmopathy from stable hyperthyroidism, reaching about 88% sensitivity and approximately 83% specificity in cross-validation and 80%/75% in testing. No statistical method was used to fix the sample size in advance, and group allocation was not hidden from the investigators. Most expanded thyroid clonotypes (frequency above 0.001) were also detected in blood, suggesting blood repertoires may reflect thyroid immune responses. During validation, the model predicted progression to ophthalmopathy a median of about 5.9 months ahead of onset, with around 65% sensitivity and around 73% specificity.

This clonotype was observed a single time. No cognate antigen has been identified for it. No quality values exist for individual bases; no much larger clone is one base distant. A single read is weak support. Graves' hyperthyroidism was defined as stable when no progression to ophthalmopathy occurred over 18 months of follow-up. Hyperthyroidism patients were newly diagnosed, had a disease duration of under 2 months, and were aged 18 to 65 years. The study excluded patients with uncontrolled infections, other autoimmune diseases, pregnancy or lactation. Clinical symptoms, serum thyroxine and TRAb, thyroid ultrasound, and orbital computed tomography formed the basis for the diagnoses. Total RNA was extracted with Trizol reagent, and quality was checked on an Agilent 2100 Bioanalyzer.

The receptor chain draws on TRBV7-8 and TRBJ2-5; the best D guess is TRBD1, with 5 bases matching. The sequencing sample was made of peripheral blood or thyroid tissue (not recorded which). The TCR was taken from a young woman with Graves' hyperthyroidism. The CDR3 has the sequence CASSLVQGSQPQYF. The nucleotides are TGTGCCAGCAGCTTAGTGCAGGGTAGTCAGCCCCAGTACTTC.